This T cell receptor (beta chain) came from a study of blood T cell repertoires in COVID-19. Patients at the Seattle site were enrolled during active infection and followed longitudinally. TCRdb keeps only in-frame clones here, not all; method: immunoSEQ multiplex PCR. The sample lists a few hundred thousand clones; around 90% were seen once. The CDR3 runs 15 residues. Losses at the gene ends were 3 bases for V and 6 bases for J; bases not matched to a gene: 9. The germline V gene encodes CDR1 SGHRS and CDR2 YFSETQ. Sequenced material: peripheral blood. This TCR was sampled from a person aged 18-30 years with COVID-19, enrolled during active disease. The chain recombines TRBV5-1 with TRBJ1-2, with 9 bases matching TRBD1. The CDR3 loop is CASSSGQGPGDGYTF. CDR3 sequence (DNA): TGCGCCAGCAGCTCCGGACAGGGGCCGGGAGATGGCTACACCTTC.